This entry is about one T cell receptor (beta chain). Its matching antigen is unknown. This sample was taken from a study of T cells in narcolepsy. Study findings and constraints: Reportedly, autoreactive clonotypes were serially detected in patients' blood but not controls'. No autoreactive T cell clone sequences appeared in some memory CD4+ repertoires.

Clones were sequenced by immunoSEQ multiplex PCR, and TCRdb holds only the in-frame ones, with some missing. The table lists 25,000 to 30,000 clones, more than 65% of them singletons, with 6.6% in the top ten. Germline lookup yields CDR1 KGHSH and CDR2 LQKENI. CDR3 length: 14 residues. Trimming stripped 0 bases from V and 10 bases from J, with 13 bases between. Source material: memory (CD45RA-) CD4+ T cells from blood. V and J are TRBV18 and TRBJ1-3, with D possibly matching TRBD1 (5 bases). This clonotype was obtained from a human donor in good health. The CDR3: CASSPPGWDATIYF. CDR3 bases: TGTGCCAGCTCACCACCCGGGTGGGACGCAACCATATATTTT.